The following is a T cell receptor beta chain sequence with its context. This record comes from a study of blood T cell repertoires in COVID-19. About the study: Acute and convalescent COVID-19 samples came from the United States, Italy and Spain. In each case, the material was cDNA or gDNA derived from T cells, B-cell-depleted T cells, or PBMCs.

The CDR3 runs 13 residues. V lost 7 bases and J lost 5; bases outside the gene matches: 4. Germline lookup yields CDR1 LGHDT and CDR2 YNNKEL (reference sequence). Study processing details: Nucleated cell number was recorded as an estimate derived from reference gene primer amplification. Measured with immunoSEQ multiplex PCR; TCRdb has only the in-frame clones, and not every one. V, J and clone size derive from that table, while D and trimming were established from the DNA sequence. The sample lists approximately 200,000 clones; 80% to 90% were seen once. The V and J genes are TRBV3-1 (or the pseudogene TRBV3-2) and TRBJ1-4, with 7 positions matching TRBD1. Sequencing was carried out using peripheral blood. The clonotype originates from a man in his fifties with acute or convalescent COVID-19. The DNA for the CDR3 is TGTGCCAGCACCACGGGACAGAATGAAAAACTGTTTTTT. It yields the protein CASTTGQNEKLFF.